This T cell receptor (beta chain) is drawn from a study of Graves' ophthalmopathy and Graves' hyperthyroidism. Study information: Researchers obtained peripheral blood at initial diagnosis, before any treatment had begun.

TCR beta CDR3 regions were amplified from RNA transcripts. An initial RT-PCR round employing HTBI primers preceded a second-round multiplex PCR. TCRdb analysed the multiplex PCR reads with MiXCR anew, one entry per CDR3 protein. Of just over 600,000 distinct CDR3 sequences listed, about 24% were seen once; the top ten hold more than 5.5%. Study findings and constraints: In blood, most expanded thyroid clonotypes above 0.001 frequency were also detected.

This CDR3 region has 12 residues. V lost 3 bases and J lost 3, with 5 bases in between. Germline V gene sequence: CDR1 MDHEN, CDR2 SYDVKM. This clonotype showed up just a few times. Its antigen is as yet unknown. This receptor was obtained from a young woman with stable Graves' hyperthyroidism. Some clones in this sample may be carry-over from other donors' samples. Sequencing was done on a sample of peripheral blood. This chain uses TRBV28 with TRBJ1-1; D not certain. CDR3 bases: TGTGCCAGCAGTTTCCCTTACACTGAAGCTTTCTTT. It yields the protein CASSFPYTEAFF.